Listed below are T cell receptor beta chains from one sample, sequenced in a study of blood T cell repertoires in COVID-19. Only in-frame clones appear in the TCRdb table, and some are missing; sequencing was by immunoSEQ multiplex PCR. The profile shows some 180,000 clones, around 76% of them singletons. What was sequenced was peripheral blood. These receptors originate from a woman in her sixties with COVID-19, enrolled during active disease. Both conserved end residues are part of each CDR3. D genes are given only for firm matches. A row's size may be missing; if present it is once, few, many or a size class.

V	D	J	size	CDR3	DNA
TRBV6-1	TRBD1	TRBJ1-6	NA	CASSGSSGGTNSPLHF	TGTGCCAGCAGTGGGTCCTCAGGGGGTACGAATTCACCCCTCCACTTT
TRBV29-1	TRBD2	TRBJ2-7	NA	CSITQWGGSEQYF	TGCAGCATTACTCAGTGGGGAGGGAGCGAGCAGTACTTC
TRBV30	NA	TRBJ1-2	NA	CAWSRSPTGGYTF	TGTGCCTGGAGCCGATCCCCCACGGGTGGCTACACCTTC
TRBV9	TRBD1	TRBJ2-1	NA	CASSTITGAGNEQFF	TGTGCCAGCAGCACCATTACAGGGGCCGGGAATGAGCAGTTCTTC
TRBV11-2	NA	TRBJ2-1	NA	CASSLARPSYNEQFF	TGTGCCAGCAGCTTAGCGCGGCCCTCCTACAATGAGCAGTTCTTC
TRBV5-1	TRBD1	TRBJ2-4	NA	CASSLDARGNIQYF	TGCGCCAGCAGCTTGGATGCCAGGGGGAACATTCAGTACTTC
TRBV5-1	NA	TRBJ1-3	NA	CASSLEGASSGNTIYF	TGCGCCAGCAGCTTGGAGGGAGCAAGCTCTGGAAACACCATATATTTT
TRBV5-5	NA	TRBJ2-2	NA	CASSFRDTYTNTGELFF	TGTGCCAGCAGCTTCCGAGACACCTATACGAACACCGGGGAGCTGTTTTTT
TRBV6-6	NA	TRBJ2-2	NA	CASSYRGRDTGELFF	TGTGCCAGCAGTTACCGGGGTAGAGACACCGGGGAGCTGTTTTTT
TRBV28	NA	TRBJ2-6	once	CASSILMSRFSGANVLTF	TGTGCCAGCAGTATCTTAATGTCCAGGTTTTCCGGGGCCAACGTCCTGACTTTC
TRBV6-2/TRBV6-3	NA	TRBJ2-7	few	CASSTTGRVFYEQYF	TGTGCCAGCAGTACCACAGGGAGGGTTTTCTACGAGCAGTACTTC
TRBV28	TRBD1	TRBJ1-5	NA	CASSSLTGALGQPQHF	TGTGCCAGCAGTTCCCTGACAGGGGCCCTCGGGCAGCCCCAGCATTTT
TRBV19	NA	TRBJ1-5	once	CASSIDSSGNQPQHF	TGTGCCAGTAGTATAGATAGCAGTGGGAATCAGCCCCAGCATTTT
TRBV28	NA	TRBJ1-5	NA	CASRPPRGRVGQPQHF	TGTGCCAGCAGGCCACCCCGCGGCAGGGTGGGTCAGCCCCAGCATTTT
TRBV28	TRBD1	TRBJ2-2	NA	CASNLDRANTGELFF	TGTGCCAGCAACCTGGACAGGGCGAACACCGGGGAGCTGTTTTTT
TRBV24-1	TRBD1	TRBJ1-2	NA	CATRQGAAYGYTF	TGTGCCACCAGACAGGGGGCCGCATATGGCTACACCTTC
TRBV28	NA	TRBJ2-4	NA	CASSPREAAKNIQYF	TGTGCCAGCAGTCCCCGCGAGGCGGCCAAAAACATTCAGTACTTC